This entry features one TCR beta chain sequence. This entry comes from a study of blood T cell repertoires in COVID-19. For the study at large: Acute and convalescent COVID-19 specimens originated in the United States, Italy and Spain. Nucleic acid was either cDNA or gDNA, and it came from T cells, B-cell-depleted T cells, or PBMCs.

This CDR3 has 14 amino acids. Per germline, CDR1 KGHSH and CDR2 LQKENI. With 4 bases clipped from V and 5 bases from J, the junction kept 4 bases outside the gene matches. Original processing notes: Amplification of reference gene primers was used by the study to estimate nucleated cell counts. Using immunoSEQ multiplex PCR, the repertoire was profiled, and TCRdb retains in-frame clones only, with some absent. That table is the source of V, J and clone size, and D and trimming were worked out from the DNA. The table records 120,000 to 150,000 clones, 87% of them present only once. The sequence derives from a man aged 50-59 years who had recovered from COVID-19. The chain joins TRBV18 to TRBJ2-5; 10 positions match TRBD1. Sequenced material: peripheral blood. The CDR3 loop reads CASSRDRGHETQYF. CDR3 DNA: TGTGCCAGCTCACGCGACAGGGGGCATGAGACCCAGTACTTC.